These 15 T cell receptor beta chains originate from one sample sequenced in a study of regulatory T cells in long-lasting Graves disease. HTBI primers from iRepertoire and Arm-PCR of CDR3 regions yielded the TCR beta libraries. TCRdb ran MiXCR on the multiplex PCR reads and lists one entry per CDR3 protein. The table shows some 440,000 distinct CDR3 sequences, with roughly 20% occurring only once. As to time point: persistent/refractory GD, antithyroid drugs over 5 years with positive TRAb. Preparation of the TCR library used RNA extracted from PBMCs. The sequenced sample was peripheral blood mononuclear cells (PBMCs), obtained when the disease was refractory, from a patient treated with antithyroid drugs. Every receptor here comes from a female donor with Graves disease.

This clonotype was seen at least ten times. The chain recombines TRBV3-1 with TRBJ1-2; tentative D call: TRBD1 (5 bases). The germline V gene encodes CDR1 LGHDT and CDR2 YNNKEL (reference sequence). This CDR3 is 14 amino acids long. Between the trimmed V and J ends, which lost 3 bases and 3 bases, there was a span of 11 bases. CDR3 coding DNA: TGTGCCAGCAGCCACTCGGGACGGGACTATGGCTACACCTTC. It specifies CASSHSGRDYGYTF.

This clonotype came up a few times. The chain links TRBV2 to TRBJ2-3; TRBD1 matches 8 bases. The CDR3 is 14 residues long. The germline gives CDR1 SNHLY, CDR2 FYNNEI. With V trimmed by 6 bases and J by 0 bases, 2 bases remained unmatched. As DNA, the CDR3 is TGTGCCAGCAGGAGGACAGGGAGCACAGATACGCAGTATTTT. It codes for CASRRTGSTDTQYF.

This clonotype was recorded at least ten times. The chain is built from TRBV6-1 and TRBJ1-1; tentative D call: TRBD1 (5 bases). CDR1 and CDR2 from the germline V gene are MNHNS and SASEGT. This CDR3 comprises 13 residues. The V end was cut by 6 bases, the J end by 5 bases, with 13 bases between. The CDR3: CASRGGGVTEAFF. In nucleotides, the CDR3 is TGTGCCAGCAGGGGCGGGGGGGTAACTGAAGCTTTCTTT.

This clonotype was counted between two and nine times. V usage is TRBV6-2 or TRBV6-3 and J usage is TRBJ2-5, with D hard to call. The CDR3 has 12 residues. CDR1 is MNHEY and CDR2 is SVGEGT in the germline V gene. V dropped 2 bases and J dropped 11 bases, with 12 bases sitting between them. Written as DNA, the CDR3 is TGTGCCAGCAGTTACCCCGATCCCCCGCAGTACTTC. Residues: CASSYPDPPQYF.

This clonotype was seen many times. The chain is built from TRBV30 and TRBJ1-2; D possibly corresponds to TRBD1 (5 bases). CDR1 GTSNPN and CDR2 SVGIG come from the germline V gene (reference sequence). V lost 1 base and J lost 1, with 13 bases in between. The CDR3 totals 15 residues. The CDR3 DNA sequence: TGTGCCTGGAGTGCAGGGACTCAGAATAACTATGGCTACACCTTC. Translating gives CAWSAGTQNNYGYTF.

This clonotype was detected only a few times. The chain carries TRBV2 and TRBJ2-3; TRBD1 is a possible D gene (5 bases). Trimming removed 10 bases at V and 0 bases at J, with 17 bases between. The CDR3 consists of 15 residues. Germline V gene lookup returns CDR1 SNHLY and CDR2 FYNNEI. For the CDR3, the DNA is TGTGCCACCAGGAAAAGGGGATATAGCACAGATACGCAGTATTTT. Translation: CATRKRGYSTDTQYF.

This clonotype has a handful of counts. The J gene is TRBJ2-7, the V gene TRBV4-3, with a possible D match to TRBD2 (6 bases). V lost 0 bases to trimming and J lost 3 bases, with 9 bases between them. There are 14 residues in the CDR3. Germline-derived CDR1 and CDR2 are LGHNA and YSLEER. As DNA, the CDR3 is TGCGCCAGCAGCCAAGATCTGGAGGGCTACGAGCAGTACTTC. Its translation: CASSQDLEGYEQYF.

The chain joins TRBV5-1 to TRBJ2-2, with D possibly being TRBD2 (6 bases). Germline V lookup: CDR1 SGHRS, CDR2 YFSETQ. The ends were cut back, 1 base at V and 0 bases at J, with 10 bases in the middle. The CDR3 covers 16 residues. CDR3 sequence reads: CASSLIAGSNTGELFF. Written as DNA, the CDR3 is TGCGCCAGCAGCTTGATTGCGGGGTCGAACACCGGGGAGCTGTTTTTT. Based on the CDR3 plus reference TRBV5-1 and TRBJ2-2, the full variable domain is KAGVTQTPRYLIKTRGQQVTLSCSPISGHRSVSWYQQTPGQGLQFLFEYFSETQRNKGNFPGRFSGRQFSNSRSEMNVSTLELGDSALYLCASSLIAGSNTGELFFGEGSRLTVL.

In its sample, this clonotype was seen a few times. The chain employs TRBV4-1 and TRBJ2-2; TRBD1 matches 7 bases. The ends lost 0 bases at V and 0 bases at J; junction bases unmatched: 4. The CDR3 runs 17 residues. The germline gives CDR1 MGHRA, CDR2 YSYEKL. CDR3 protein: CASSQDRDSANTGELFF. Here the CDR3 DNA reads TGCGCCAGCAGCCAAGATAGGGACAGCGCGAACACCGGGGAGCTGTTTTTT.

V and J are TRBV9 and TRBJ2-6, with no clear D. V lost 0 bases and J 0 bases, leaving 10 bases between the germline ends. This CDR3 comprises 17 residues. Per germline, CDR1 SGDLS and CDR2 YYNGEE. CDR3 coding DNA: TGTGCCAGCAGCGTAGATGTGGAAAACTCTGGGGCCAACGTCCTGACTTTC. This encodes CASSVDVENSGANVLTF.

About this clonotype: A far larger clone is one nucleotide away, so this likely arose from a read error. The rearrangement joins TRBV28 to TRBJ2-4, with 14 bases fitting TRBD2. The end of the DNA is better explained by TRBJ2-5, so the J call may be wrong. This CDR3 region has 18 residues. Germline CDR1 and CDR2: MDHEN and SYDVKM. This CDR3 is CASSFSPGTSGSQVTQYF. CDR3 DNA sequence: TGTGCCAGCAGTTTCTCACCCGGGACTAGCGGGAGTCAAGTGACCCAGTACTTC.

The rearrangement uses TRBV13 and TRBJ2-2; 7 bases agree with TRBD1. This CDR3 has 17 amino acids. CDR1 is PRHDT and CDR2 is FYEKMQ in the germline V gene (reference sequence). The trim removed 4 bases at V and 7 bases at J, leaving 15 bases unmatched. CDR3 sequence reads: CASSSYRQGRNGGELFF. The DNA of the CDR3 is TGTGCCAGCAGCTCCTATAGACAGGGCCGAAATGGCGGGGAGCTGTTTTTT.

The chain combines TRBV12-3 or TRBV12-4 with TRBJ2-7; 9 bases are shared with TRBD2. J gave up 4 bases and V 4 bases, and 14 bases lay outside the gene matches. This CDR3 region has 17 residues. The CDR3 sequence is CASSSQHASSGTYEQYF. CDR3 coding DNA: TGTGCCAGCAGTTCACAACACGCATCTAGCGGGACATACGAGCAGTACTTC.

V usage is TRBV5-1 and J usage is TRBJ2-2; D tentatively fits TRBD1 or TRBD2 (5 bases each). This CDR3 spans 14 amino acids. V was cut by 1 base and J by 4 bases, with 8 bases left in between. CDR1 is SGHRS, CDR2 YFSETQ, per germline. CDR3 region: CASSLTGPTGELFF. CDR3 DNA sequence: TGCGCCAGCAGCTTGACGGGGCCCACCGGGGAGCTGTTTTTT.

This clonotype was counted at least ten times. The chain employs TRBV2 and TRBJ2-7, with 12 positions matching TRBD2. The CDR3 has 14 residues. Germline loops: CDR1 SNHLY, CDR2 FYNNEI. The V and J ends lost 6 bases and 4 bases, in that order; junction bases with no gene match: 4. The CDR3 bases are TGTGCCAGCAGACCAACTAGCGGGAGGTACGAGCAGTACTTC. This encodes CASRPTSGRYEQYF.